The 4 T cell receptor beta chains below all came from one sample that was sequenced in a study of STAT5B mutations in CD4+ large granular lymphocyte leukemia. Sequencing used immunoSEQ multiplex PCR; TCRdb keeps in-frame clones, though not all of them. The sample includes some 33,000 clones, roughly 80% seen only once; the top ten take 0.29%. Sequencing was done on a sample of CD4+ T cells from blood buffy coats. The source is a human donor in good health.

This clone was detected only once. As DNA, the CDR3 is TGTGCCAGCAGCCAGGAGGGGCTAGCGGCCTACGAGCAGTACTTC. Translation: CASSQEGLAAYEQYF. This chain connects TRBV7-2 to TRBJ2-7; 7 nucleotides line up with TRBD2. The CDR3 length is 15 residues. Germline lookup yields CDR1 SGHTA and CDR2 FQGNSA. Trimming took 5 bases from V and 2 from J; bases not matched to a gene: 9.

V usage is TRBV19 and J usage is TRBJ2-7; 11 nucleotides line up with TRBD2. Germline assignment: CDR1 LNHDA and CDR2 SQIVND (reference sequence). V gave up 6 bases and J gave up 3 bases; unmatched junction bases: 7. The CDR3 consists of 15 residues. This CDR3 is CASRMGTSGFYEQYF. The CDR3 nucleotides are TGTGCCAGTAGAATGGGGACTAGCGGCTTCTACGAGCAGTACTTC.

This clone showed up just once. The J gene is TRBJ2-5, the V gene TRBV7-2; D tentatively fits TRBD1 or TRBD2 (7 bases each). Germline values: CDR1 SGHTA, CDR2 FQGNSA. The CDR3 runs 14 residues. V was clipped by 4 bases and J by 5 bases, with 14 bases between them. Written as DNA, the CDR3 is TGTGCCAGCAGCTCAGGGGGGGCGTGGGAGACCCAGTACTTC. Amino acids: CASSSGGAWETQYF.

V is TRBV29-1 and J is TRBJ2-7, with a possible D match to TRBD2 (7 bases). Germline V gene sequence: CDR1 SQVTM, CDR2 ANQGSEA. There are 13 residues in the CDR3. V gave up 7 bases and J gave up 3 bases, with 16 bases separating them. The CDR3 reads CSAEGGQSYEQYF. CDR3 DNA sequence: TGCAGCGCCGAGGGGGGGCAAAGCTACGAGCAGTACTTC.